A selection of T cell receptor beta chains follows, all from one sample in a study of T cell repertoires in cytomegalovirus infection. TCRdb analysed the reads with MiXCR anew, one entry per CDR3 protein. This sample has around 95,000 distinct CDR3 sequences, with around 32% found just once. No antigen is known for these receptors. This specimen consisted of CD8+ T cells from cultured PBMCs, obtained from culture after CMV antigen stimulation. These receptors were obtained from a human donor in good health (CMV status not recorded). Some clones in this sample may be carry-over from other donors' samples. Each CDR3 is given with its conserved first and last residue. Only part of the rows carry a size: once, few, many, or a class if the clone is expanded.

J gene | V gene | clone size | CDR3 protein
TRBJ2-5 | TRBV12-3/TRBV12-4 | few | CASSFSETQYF
TRBJ1-1 | TRBV2 | NA | CASSGDTEAFF
TRBJ1-2 | TRBV14 | few | CTSSQPGQGAKGYTF
TRBJ2-7 | TRBV27 | many | CASSLGTGFGEQYF
TRBJ2-3 | TRBV7-9 | many | CASSFSGGAITDTQYF
TRBJ1-1 | TRBV28 | NA | CASSFEQKNTEAFF
TRBJ2-7 | TRBV7-9 | NA | CASSPRTEFKQYF
TRBJ1-1 | TRBV27 | NA | CASGKGNAEAFF
TRBJ1-2 | TRBV4-2 | many | CASSQAGGRDYGYTF
TRBJ2-1 | TRBV27 | NA | CASSLTSGRAHNEQFF
TRBJ2-1 | TRBV12-3/TRBV12-4 | few | CASSFGTSYNEQFF
TRBJ1-6 | TRBV7-8 | NA | CASTPNRAPWNSPLHF
TRBJ1-2 | TRBV7-9 | NA | CASSSGSYGYTF
TRBJ2-5 | TRBV5-1 | NA | CASSLREDRAPPQETQYF
TRBJ2-1 | TRBV5-1 | NA | CASSTGDRDLGDEQFF
TRBJ2-3 | TRBV7-8 | NA | CASSPGGGDTQYF
TRBJ1-1 | TRBV20-1 | few | CSAGRNTEAFF
TRBJ2-3 | TRBV28 | NA | CASSSQVGTDTQYF
TRBJ1-5 | TRBV7-6 | many | CASSYGAGVRGNQPQHF
TRBJ1-1 | TRBV28 | NA | CASSLSGQGEGAFF
TRBJ2-5 | TRBV7-6 | many | CASSGRLAGTETQYF
TRBJ2-1 | TRBV19 | NA | CASSFGQGTNEQFF
TRBJ2-6 | TRBV20-1 | NA | CSARAPPGQGISGANVLTF
TRBJ1-5 | TRBV11-2 | many | CASSLSGAGSPQHF
TRBJ2-7 | TRBV28 | NA | CASSRQGINYEQYF
TRBJ2-1 | TRBV5-4 | few | CASSLGLQTYNEQFF
TRBJ2-2 | TRBV7-2 | few | CASSLGSWTGATGELFF
TRBJ1-1 | TRBV20-1 | few | CSARDLRGNEAFF
TRBJ2-1 | TRBV6-1 | NA | CASSRRVLGDNEQFF
TRBJ2-2 | TRBV12-3/TRBV12-4 | many | CASSWDFPNTGELFF
TRBJ2-1 | TRBV10-2 | NA | CASSEVTSGGLVNEQFF
TRBJ1-1 | TRBV6-7 | many | CASSRRGYDTEAFF
TRBJ1-1 | TRBV19 | NA | CASSPAGYAEAFF
TRBJ2-1 | TRBV4-1 | few | CASSPGGGAGYNEQFF
TRBJ2-1 | TRBV7-3 | many | CASSLTGSSYNEQFF
TRBJ2-1 | TRBV7-9 | many | CASSPETSGYNEQFF
TRBJ2-3 | TRBV6-6 | NA | CASSLAGAWGDTQYF
TRBJ2-3 | TRBV12-3/TRBV12-4 | few | CASSLTGLADTQYF
TRBJ2-3 | TRBV27 | few | CASGSPPGREVF
TRBJ1-2 | TRBV5-1 | NA | CASSFSTGTNYGYTF
TRBJ1-1 | TRBV28 | many | CASRTDRVDTEAFF
TRBJ2-1 | TRBV27 | many | CASSPIVGGVNNEQFF
TRBJ1-5 | TRBV6-1 | NA | CASSESQAAGGSQPQHF
TRBJ2-2 | TRBV19 | many | CASSIDRGGRTGELFF
TRBJ2-2 | TRBV7-3 | few | CASSKLGTGELFF
TRBJ2-7 | TRBV7-9 | NA | CASSLVTGTDHYEQYF
TRBJ2-1 | TRBV6-1 | NA | CASREGGNEQFF
TRBJ1-2 | TRBV7-2 | many | CASSPPPFSGYTF
TRBJ1-1 | TRBV19 | few | CASSIDSGFQMNTEAFF
TRBJ2-3 | TRBV6-6 | NA | CASSPDRVRSTDTQYF
TRBJ1-1 | TRBV12-3/TRBV12-4 | few | CATGGGPLDYTEAFF
TRBJ1-5 | TRBV27 | NA | CASSLRGSGAGKNQPQHF